This TCR beta chain was captured by sequencing in a study of cytomegalovirus exposure and HLA in healthy donors. The PCR was carried out with 60 Vbeta primers and 13 Jbeta primers. This table comes from immunoSEQ multiplex PCR, and its TCRdb copy is limited to in-frame clones, with some not included. The sample contains roughly 110,000 clones, approximately 81% of which appear only once. CDR1 is SGHDN and CDR2 is FVKESK in the germline V gene. The CDR3 has 14 residues. V was pared by 4 bases and J by 0 bases, with 1 base of the junction left unmatched. Study observations and caveats: The Asian-associated ancestry cluster reportedly had fewer N-insertions than the roughly 670-donor mean in a later analysis.

This clone was observed a few times. What it recognizes is unknown. The identical CDR3 is also encoded by other nucleotide sequences in the sample. The specimen was PBMCs. The chain employs TRBV14 and TRBJ2-3; 7 bases match TRBD1. The TCR comes from a young woman in good health and CMV-seropositive. The DNA for the CDR3 is TGTGCCAGCAGCCCGGGACAGAGCACAGATACGCAGTATTTT. Amino acid sequence: CASSPGQSTDTQYF.